This T cell receptor (beta chain) was observed in a study of blood T cell repertoires in COVID-19. Study context: T cells, B-cell-depleted T cells, or PBMCs provided the cDNA or gDNA that served as material.

In the study's own analysis: Reference gene primers were amplified, and this amplification served to estimate nucleated cell counts. Using immunoSEQ multiplex PCR, the repertoire was profiled, and TCRdb retains in-frame clones only, with some absent. That table furnishes V, J and clone size, whereas the DNA furnished D and trimming. The sample records approximately 210,000 clones, around 84% being singletons. Germline CDR1 is SNHLY and CDR2 is FYNNEI. V was clipped by 3 bases and J by 6 bases, with 5 bases between them. The CDR3 runs 11 residues. The chain carries TRBV2 and TRBJ1-2; D is perhaps TRBD1 (5 bases). The material sequenced was peripheral blood. This sequence originates from a man younger than 40 with active or convalescent COVID-19. CDR3 sequence (DNA): TGTGCCAGCAGTGACAGGGATGGCTACACCTTC. Translation gives CASSDRDGYTF.